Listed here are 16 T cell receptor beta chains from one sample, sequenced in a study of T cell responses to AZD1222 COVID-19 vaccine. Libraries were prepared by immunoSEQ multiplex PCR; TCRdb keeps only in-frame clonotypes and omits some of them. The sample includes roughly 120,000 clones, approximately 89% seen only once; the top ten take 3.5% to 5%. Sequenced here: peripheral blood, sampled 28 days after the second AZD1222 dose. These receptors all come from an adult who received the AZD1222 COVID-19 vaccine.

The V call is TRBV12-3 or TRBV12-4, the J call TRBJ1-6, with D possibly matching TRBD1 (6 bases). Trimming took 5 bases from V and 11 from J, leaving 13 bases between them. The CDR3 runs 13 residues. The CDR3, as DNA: TGTGCCAGCAGTATTGCAGGGGCGCCACCCCTCCACTTT. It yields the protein CASSIAGAPPLHF.

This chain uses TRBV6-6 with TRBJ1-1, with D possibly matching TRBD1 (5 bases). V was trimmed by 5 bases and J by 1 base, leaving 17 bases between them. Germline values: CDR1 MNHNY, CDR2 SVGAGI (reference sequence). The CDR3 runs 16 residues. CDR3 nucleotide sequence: TGTGCCAGCAGTAGTTCTAGGGGAACGGGGAACACTGAAGCTTTCTTT. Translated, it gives CASSSSRGTGNTEAFF.

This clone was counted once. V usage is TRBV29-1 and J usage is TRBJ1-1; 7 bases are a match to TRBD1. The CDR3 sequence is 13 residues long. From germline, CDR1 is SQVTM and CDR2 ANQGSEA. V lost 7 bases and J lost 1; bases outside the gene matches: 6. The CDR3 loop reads CSAPGTANTEAFF. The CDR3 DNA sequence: TGCAGCGCCCCCGGGACAGCGAACACTGAAGCTTTCTTT.

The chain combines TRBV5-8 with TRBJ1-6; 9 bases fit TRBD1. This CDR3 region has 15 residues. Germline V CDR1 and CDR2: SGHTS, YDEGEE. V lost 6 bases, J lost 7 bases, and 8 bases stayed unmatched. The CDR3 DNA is TGTGCCAGCACCTCTTTTGGACAGGGGAATTCACCCCTCCACTTT. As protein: CASTSFGQGNSPLHF.

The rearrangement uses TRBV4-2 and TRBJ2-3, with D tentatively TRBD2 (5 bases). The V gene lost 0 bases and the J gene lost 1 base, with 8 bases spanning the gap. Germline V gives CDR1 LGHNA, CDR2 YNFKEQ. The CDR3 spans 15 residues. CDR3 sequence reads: CASSQDPSRTDTQYF. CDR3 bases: TGTGCCAGCAGCCAAGATCCTAGCCGCACAGATACGCAGTATTTT.

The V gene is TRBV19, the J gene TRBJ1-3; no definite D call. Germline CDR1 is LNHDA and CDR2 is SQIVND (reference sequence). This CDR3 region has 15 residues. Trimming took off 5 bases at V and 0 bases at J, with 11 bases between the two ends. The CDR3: CASSPPTSSGNTIYF. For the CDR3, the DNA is TGTGCCAGTAGTCCCCCGACAAGCTCTGGAAACACCATATATTTT.

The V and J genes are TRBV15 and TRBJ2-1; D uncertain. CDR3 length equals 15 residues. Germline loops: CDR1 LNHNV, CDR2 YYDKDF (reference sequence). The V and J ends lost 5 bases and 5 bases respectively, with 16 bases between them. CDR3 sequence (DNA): TGTGCCACCAGCCCTCCGGACCCTTCCAACAATGAGCAGTTCTTC. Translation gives CATSPPDPSNNEQFF.

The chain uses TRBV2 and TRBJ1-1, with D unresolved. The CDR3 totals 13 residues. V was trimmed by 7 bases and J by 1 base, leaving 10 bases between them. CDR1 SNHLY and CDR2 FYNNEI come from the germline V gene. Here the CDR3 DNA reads TGTGCCAGCATGCCAATATCGAACACTGAAGCTTTCTTT. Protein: CASMPISNTEAFF.

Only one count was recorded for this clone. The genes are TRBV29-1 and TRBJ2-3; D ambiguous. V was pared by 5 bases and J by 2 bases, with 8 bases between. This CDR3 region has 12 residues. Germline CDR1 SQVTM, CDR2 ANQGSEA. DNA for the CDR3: TGCAGCGTTCGTTCAACCACAGATACGCAGTATTTT. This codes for CSVRSTTDTQYF.

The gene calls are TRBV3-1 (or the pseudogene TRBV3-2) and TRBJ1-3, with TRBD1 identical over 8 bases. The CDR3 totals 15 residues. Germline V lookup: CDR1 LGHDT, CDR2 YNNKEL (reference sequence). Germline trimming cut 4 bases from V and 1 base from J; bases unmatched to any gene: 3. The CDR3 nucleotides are TGTGCCAGCAGCCCCCGGACAGGGTCTGGAAACACCATATATTTT. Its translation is CASSPRTGSGNTIYF.

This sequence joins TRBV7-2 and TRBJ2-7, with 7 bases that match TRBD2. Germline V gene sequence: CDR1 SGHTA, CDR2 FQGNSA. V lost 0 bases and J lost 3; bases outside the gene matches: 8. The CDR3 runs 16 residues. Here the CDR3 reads CASSLAASGLYYEQYF. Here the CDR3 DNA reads TGTGCCAGCAGCTTAGCGGCTAGCGGACTCTACTACGAGCAGTACTTC.

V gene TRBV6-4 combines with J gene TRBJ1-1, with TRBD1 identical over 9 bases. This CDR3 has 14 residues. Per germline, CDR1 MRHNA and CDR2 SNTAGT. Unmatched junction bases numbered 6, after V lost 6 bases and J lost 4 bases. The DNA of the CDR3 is TGTGCCAGCAGAGATACGGACAGGGGCACTGAAGCTTTCTTT. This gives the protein CASRDTDRGTEAFF.

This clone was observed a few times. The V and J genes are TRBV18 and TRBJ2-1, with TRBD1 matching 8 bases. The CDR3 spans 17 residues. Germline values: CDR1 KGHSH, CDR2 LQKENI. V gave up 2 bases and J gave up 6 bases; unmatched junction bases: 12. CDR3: CASSPSQGAAETNEQFF. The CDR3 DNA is TGTGCCAGCTCACCAAGCCAGGGGGCCGCAGAGACCAATGAGCAGTTCTTC.

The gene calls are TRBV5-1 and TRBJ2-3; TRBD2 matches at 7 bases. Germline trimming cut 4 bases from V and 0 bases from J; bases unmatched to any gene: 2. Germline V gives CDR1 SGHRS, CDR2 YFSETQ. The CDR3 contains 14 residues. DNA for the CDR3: TGCGCCAGCAGCCGGGGGGATAGCACAGATACGCAGTATTTT. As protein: CASSRGDSTDTQYF.

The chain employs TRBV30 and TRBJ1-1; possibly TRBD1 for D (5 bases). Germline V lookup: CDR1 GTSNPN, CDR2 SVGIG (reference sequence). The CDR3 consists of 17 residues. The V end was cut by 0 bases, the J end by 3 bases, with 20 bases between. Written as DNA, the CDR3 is TGTGCCTGGAGTGTACGGGCAGCCAAAGGGGCTGACACTGAAGCTTTCTTT. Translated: CAWSVRAAKGADTEAFF.

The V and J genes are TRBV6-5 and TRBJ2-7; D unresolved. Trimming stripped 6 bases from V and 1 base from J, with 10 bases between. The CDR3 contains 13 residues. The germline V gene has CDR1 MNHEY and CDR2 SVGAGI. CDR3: CASRFLGSYEQYF. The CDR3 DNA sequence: TGTGCCAGCAGGTTTCTGGGGTCCTACGAGCAGTACTTC.